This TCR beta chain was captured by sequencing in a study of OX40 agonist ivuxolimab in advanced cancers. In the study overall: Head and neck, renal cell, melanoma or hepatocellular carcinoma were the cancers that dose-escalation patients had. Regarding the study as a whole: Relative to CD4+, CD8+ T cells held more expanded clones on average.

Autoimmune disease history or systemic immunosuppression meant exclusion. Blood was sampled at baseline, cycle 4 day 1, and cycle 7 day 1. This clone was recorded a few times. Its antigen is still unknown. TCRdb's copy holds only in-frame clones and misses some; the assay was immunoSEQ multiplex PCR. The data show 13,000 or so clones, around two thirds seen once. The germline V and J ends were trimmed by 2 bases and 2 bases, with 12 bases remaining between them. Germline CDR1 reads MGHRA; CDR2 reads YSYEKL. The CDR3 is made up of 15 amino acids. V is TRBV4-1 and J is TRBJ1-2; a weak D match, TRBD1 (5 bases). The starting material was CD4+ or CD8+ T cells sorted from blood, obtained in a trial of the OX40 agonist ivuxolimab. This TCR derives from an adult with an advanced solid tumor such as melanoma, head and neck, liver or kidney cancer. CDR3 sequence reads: CASSQTTEINYGYTF. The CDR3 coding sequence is TGCGCCAGCAGCCAAACGACAGAAATCAACTATGGCTACACCTTC.